Given below is one T cell receptor beta chain in context. The clone's antigen remains unknown. Base qualities are not recorded, but no much larger clone differs from it by a single base. TCRbeta CDR3 regions were amplified from genomic DNA using the immunoSEQ Assay, a bias-controlled multiplex PCR. Per the authors' processing: Nucleated cell counts per sample were estimated from amplification of reference gene primers within the assay. To quantify the absolute abundance of each unique TCRbeta CDR3 rearrangement, sequence reads were collapsed and filtered. For each sample, productive Simpson clonality was calculated by taking the square root of Simpson's diversity index across productive rearrangements. TCRdb's version of the immuneACCESS table is confined to in-frame rearrangements and falls short of the full clone set. An unresolved V gene accounts for under half of the shortfall where checked; the remainder is of unknown origin. V and J calls and clone size are given by that table; D and trimming were obtained from the DNA. For this sample there are hundreds of thousands of clones; 87% appear just once. The ten largest clones capture approximately 0.99% of the sample.

These data belong to a study of blood T cell repertoires in COVID-19 (dated by TCRdb to the early 2020s). A note on the overall study: Samples covering the acute and convalescent phases of COVID-19 were provided by collaborators in the United States, Italy and Spain. The repertoires were released in a freely available public database meant as a resource for research on the immune response to SARS-CoV-2. The material from the prospective study consisted of cDNA or gDNA derived from T cells, B-cell-depleted T cells, or PBMCs. The sample metadata nearly always contained a de-identified subject ID, COVID-19 status, age in years and sex. The samples were drawn from the first 160 participants of the ongoing ImmuneRACE study and from 950 to 1,500 subjects provided by 6 global collaborators. Where HLA class I and class II types were available, the types were taken from metadata supplied by the sample provider, not from assay-based typing. Subjects who had been exposed to COVID-19, were actively infected with it, or had recovered from it provided the deeply sampled blood TCRbeta repertoires that made up the dataset.

Participants in the prospective study were enrolled through a virtual design, were aged about 18 to 100 years, and lived in approximately 25 United States geographic areas. To assign participants to cohorts, the prospective study relied on clinical history that participants themselves reported in a screening survey and a study questionnaire. ImmuneRACE Cohort 3 recovered participants were defined by two consecutive negative NP/OP PCR tests, healthcare professional clearance, or symptom resolution. Each participant in the prospective study had whole blood, serum and a nasopharyngeal or oropharyngeal swab collected by mobile phlebotomists. Participants in the prospective study had the option to provide additional blood draws and questionnaires over a roughly two-month period. Before DNA extraction, prospective study blood samples were shipped either frozen or at room temperature. V ends up 6 bases short and J 9 bases short, with an unmatched junction base count of 11. The CDR3 numbers 15 residues from cysteine through phenylalanine. Only CDR3 DNA remains: 45 bases, in frame from the first base. The germline V gene (reference sequence) supplies CDR1 MNHNY and CDR2 SVGAGI.

Broader findings and caveats from the paper: The quantity of clinical and demographic metadata differed by source and by participant and was supplied without curation.

Sequenced input: PBMCs or T cells enriched from blood (not recorded which). The rearranged chain carries TRBV6-6 and TRBJ1-5; 10 nucleotides in the junction match TRBD1. The sequence came from a woman younger than 45 who had recovered from COVID-19. The sequenced DNA: TGTGCCAGCAGAAAGACAGGGGGCGACCTTGGGCCCCAGCATTTT. This sequence encodes CASRKTGGDLGPQHF.